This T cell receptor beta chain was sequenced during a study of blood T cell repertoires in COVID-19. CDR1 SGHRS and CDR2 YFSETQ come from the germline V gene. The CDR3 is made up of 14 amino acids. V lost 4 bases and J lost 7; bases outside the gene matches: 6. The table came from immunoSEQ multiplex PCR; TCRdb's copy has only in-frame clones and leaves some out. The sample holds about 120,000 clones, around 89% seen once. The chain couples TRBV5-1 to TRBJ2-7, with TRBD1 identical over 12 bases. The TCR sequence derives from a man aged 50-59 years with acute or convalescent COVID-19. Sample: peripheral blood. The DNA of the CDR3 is TGCGCCAGCAGCCGGGGACAGGGGGCGCGGGAGCAGTACTTC. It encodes CASSRGQGAREQYF.